This TCR beta chain was found in a study of T cell clonality in common variable immunodeficiency. As regards this clone: Sequencing ends 3 residues short of the CDR3 end; the germline J gene provides the rest.

The CDR3 is 15 amino acids. The germline CDR1 and CDR2 sequences are SGHRS and YFSETQ. V lost 4 bases to trimming and J lost 7 bases; unmatched junction nucleotides: 8. Clones were sequenced by immunoSEQ multiplex PCR, and TCRdb holds only the in-frame ones, with some missing. The record shows approximately 34,000 clones for this sample, with no singletons present. Blood samples were heparinized, about 4.5 to 9 ml per donor. Sequenced material: peripheral blood mononuclear cells. V gene TRBV5-1 combines with J gene TRBJ1-6, with 7 nucleotides matching TRBD1. The sequence was obtained from a person aged 18 to 75 in good health. CDR3 DNA (partial): TGCGCCAGCAGCCTTACGGGACAGCAAAATTCACCC. Its protein product is CASSLTGQQNSP. The CDR3 reads in full as CASSLTGQQNSPLHF. Complete variable domain (other parts from reference TRBV5-1 and TRBJ1-6): KAGVTQTPRYLIKTRGQQVTLSCSPISGHRSVSWYQQTPGQGLQFLFEYFSETQRNKGNFPGRFSGRQFSNSRSEMNVSTLELGDSALYLCASSLTGQQNSPLHFGNGTRLTVT.